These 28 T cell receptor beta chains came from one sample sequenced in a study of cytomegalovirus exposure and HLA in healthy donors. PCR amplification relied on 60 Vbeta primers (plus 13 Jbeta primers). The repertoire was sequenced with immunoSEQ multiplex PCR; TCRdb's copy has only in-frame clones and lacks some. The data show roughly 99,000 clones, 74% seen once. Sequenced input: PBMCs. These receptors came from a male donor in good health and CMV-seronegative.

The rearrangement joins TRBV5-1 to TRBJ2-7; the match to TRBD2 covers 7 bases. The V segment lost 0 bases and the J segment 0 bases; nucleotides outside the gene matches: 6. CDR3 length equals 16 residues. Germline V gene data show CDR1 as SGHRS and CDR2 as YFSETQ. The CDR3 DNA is TGCGCCAGCAGCTTGGAAGGGGAGGGGACCTCCTACGAGCAGTACTTC. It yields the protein CASSLEGEGTSYEQYF. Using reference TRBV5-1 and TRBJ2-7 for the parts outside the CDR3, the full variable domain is KAGVTQTPRYLIKTRGQQVTLSCSPISGHRSVSWYQQTPGQGLQFLFEYFSETQRNKGNFPGRFSGRQFSNSRSEMNVSTLELGDSALYLCASSLEGEGTSYEQYFGPGTRLTVT.

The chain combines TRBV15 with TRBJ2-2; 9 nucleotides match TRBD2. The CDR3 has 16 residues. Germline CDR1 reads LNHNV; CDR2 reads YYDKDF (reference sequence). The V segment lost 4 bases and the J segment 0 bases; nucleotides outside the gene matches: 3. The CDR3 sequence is CATSTGGGANTGELFF. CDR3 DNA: TGTGCCACCAGCACCGGCGGGGGGGCGAACACCGGGGAGCTGTTTTTT.

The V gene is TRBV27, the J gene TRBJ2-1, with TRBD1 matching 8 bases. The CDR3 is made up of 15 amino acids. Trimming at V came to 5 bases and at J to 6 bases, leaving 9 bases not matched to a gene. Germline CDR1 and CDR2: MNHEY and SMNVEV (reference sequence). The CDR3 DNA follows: TGTGCCAGCAGTATACGGACAGGGCTCGCCAATGAGCAGTTCTTC. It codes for CASSIRTGLANEQFF.

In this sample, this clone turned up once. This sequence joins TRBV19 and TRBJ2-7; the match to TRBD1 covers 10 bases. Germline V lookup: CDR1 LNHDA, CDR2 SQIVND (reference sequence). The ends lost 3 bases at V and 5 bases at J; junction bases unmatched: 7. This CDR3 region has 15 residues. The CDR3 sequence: CASSINFGTGDEQYF. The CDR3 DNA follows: TGTGCCAGTAGTATCAACTTTGGGACAGGGGACGAGCAGTACTTC. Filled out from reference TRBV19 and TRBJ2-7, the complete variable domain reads DGGITQSPKYLFRKEGQNVTLSCEQNLNHDAMYWYRQDPGQGLRLIYYSQIVNDFQKGDIAEGYSVSREKKESFPLTVTSAQKNPTAFYLCASSINFGTGDEQYFGPGTRLTVT.

CDR3: CASSSGTRLMETQYF. The CDR3 bases are TGTGCCAGCAGTTCCGGGACTAGGCTCATGGAGACCCAGTACTTC. The chain joins TRBV6-6 to TRBJ2-5; 8 positions agree with TRBD2. Trimming took 4 bases from V and 5 from J; bases not matched to a gene: 9. In germline, CDR1 is MNHNY, CDR2 SVGAGI (reference sequence). CDR3 length: 15 residues.

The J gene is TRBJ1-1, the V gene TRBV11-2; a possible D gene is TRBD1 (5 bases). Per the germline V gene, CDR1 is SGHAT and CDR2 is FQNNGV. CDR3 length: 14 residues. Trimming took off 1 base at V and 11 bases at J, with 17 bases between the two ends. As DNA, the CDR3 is TGTGCCAGCAGCTTAGGGGTCGGAGGGGCGGCGGCTTTCTTT. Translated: CASSLGVGGAAAFF. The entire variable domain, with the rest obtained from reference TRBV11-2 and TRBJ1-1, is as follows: EAGVAQSPRYKIIEKRQSVAFWCNPISGHATLYWYQQILGQGPKLLIQFQNNGVVDDSQLPKDRFSAERLKGVDSTLKIQPAKLEDSAVYLCASSLGVGGAAAFFGQGTRLTVV.

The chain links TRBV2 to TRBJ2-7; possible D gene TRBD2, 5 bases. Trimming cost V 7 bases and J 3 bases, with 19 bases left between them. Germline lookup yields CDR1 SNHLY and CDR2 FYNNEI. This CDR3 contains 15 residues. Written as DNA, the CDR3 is TGTGCCAGCACCGAAAGCTGGACTGACGACTACGAGCAGTACTTC. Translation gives CASTESWTDDYEQYF.

The CDR3 nucleotides are TGTGCCAGCAGCTTAATTTTGACAGGCATTAAGTTGGACACTGAAGCTTTCTTT. Its protein product is CASSLILTGIKLDTEAFF. V gene TRBV5-5 combines with J gene TRBJ1-1, with D possibly being TRBD1 (6 bases). Trimming cost V 2 bases and J 3 bases, with 23 bases left between them. CDR3 size: 18 residues. Germline CDR1 SGHKS, CDR2 YYEKEE (reference sequence).

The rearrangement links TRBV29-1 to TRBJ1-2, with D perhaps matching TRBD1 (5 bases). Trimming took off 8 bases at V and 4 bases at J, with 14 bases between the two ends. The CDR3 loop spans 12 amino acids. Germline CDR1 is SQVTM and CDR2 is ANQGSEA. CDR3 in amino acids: CSYAGLGYGYTF. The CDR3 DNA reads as TGCAGCTACGCAGGGTTGGGCTATGGCTACACCTTC.

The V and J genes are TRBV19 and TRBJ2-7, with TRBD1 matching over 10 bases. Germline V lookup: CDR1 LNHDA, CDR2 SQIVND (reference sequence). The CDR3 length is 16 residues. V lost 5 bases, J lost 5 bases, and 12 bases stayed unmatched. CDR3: CASSQSRTGGSHEQYF. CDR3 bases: TGTGCCAGTAGTCAGTCCCGGACAGGGGGATCCCACGAGCAGTACTTC.

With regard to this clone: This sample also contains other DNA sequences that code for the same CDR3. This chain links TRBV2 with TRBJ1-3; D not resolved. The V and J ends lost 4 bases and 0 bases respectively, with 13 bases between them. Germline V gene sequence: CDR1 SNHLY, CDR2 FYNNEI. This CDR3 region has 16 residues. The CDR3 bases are TGTGCCAGCAGTGCTAGGTTGACGCGCTCTGGAAACACCATATATTTT. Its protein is CASSARLTRSGNTIYF.

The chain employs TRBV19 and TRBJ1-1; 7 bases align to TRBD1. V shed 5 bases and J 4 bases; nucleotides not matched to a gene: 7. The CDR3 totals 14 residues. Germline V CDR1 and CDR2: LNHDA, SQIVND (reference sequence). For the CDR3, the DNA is TGTGCCAGTAGTCGCCCCGACAGGGCCACTGAAGCTTTCTTT. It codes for CASSRPDRATEAFF.

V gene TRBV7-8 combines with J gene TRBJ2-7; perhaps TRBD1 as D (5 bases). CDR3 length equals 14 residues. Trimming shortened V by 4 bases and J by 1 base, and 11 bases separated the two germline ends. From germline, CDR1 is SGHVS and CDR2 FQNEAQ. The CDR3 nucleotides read TGTGCCAGCAGCTGGGGCACAGCTTCCTACGAGCAGTACTTC. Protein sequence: CASSWGTASYEQYF.

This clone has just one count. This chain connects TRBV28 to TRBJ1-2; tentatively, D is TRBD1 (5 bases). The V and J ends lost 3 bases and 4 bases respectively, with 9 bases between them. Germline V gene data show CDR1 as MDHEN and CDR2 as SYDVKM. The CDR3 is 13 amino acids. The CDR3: CASSLGQGYGYTF. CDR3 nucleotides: TGTGCCAGCAGTTTGGGTCAGGGCTATGGCTACACCTTC.

The CDR3 sequence is CASSANQGSKTYEQYF. The DNA of the CDR3 is TGTGCCAGCAGCGCCAATCAGGGTTCCAAAACCTACGAGCAGTACTTC. V and J are TRBV7-9 and TRBJ2-7; D might be TRBD1 (5 bases). The germline CDR1 and CDR2 sequences are SEHNR and FQNEAQ (reference sequence). This CDR3 has 16 amino acids. V lost 5 bases and J lost 2, with 19 bases in between.

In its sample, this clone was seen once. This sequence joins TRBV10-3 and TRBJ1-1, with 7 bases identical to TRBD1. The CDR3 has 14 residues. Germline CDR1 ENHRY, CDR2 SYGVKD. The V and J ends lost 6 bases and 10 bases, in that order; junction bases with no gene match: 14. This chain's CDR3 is CAISQGQPSPPAFF. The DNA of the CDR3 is TGTGCCATCAGCCAGGGACAGCCATCCCCCCCAGCTTTCTTT.

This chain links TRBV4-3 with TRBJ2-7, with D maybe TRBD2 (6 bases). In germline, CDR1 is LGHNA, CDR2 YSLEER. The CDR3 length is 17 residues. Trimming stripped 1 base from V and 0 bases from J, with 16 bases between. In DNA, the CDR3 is TGCGCCAGCAGCCAAGGATTTGGGGGGAGGAGCTCCTACGAGCAGTACTTC. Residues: CASSQGFGGRSSYEQYF.

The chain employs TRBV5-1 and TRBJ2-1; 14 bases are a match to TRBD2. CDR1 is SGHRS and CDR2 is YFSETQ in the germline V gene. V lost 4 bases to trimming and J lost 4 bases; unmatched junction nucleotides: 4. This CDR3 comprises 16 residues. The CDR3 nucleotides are TGCGCCAGCAGCAGGACTAGCGGGAGGCAATACAATGAGCAGTTCTTC. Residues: CASSRTSGRQYNEQFF.

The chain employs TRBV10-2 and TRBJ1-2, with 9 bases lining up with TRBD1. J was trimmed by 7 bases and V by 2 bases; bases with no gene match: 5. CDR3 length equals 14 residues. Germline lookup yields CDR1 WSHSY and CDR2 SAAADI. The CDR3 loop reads CASSEPGQGSGYTF. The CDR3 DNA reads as TGCGCCAGCAGTGAGCCGGGACAGGGTAGTGGCTACACCTTC.

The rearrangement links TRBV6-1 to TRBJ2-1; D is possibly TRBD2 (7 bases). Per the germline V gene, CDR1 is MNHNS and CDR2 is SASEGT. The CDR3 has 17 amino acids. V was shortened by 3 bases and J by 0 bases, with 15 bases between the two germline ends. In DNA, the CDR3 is TGTGCCAGCAGTGACAGGGGAGGGGCGAGCTCCTACAATGAGCAGTTCTTC. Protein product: CASSDRGGASSYNEQFF.

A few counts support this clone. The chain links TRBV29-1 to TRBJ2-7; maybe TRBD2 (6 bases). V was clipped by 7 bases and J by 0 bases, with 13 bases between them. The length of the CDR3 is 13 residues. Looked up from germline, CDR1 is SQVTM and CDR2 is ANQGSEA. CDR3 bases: TGCAGCGCTCTTGTGGGGGGCTCCTACGAGCAGTACTTC. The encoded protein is CSALVGGSYEQYF.

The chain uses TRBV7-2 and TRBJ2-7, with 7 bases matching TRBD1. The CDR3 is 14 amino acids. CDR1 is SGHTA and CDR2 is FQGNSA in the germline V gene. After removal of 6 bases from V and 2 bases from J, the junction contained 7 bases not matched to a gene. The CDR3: CASRPGQPPYEQYF. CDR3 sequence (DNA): TGTGCCAGCAGGCCGGGACAGCCCCCCTACGAGCAGTACTTC.

Written as DNA, the CDR3 is TGTGCCAGCAGTTTAGGTCTAGCGGGGGGCTACAATGAGCAGTTCTTC. The encoded protein is CASSLGLAGGYNEQFF. The chain joins TRBV28 to TRBJ2-1, with 11 positions matching TRBD2. The trim removed 2 bases at V and 3 bases at J, leaving 3 bases unmatched. The CDR3 loop spans 16 amino acids. Germline values: CDR1 MDHEN, CDR2 SYDVKM.

The CDR3 protein is CASKISWDRGYEQFF. CDR3 sequence (DNA): TGTGCCAGCAAGATTTCATGGGACAGGGGCTATGAGCAGTTCTTC. The V call is TRBV6-1, the J call TRBJ2-1; 10 bases match TRBD1. From germline, CDR1 is MNHNS and CDR2 SASEGT. V trimming: 7 bases; J trimming: 8 bases; junction bases outside the gene matches: 11. This CDR3 is 15 amino acids long.

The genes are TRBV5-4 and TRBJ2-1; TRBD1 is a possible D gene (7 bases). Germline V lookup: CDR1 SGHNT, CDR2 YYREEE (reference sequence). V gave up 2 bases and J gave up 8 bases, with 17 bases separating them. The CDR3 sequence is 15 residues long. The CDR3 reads CASSLEGPRGDEQFF. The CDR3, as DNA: TGTGCCAGCAGCTTAGAGGGTCCCAGGGGGGATGAGCAGTTCTTC.

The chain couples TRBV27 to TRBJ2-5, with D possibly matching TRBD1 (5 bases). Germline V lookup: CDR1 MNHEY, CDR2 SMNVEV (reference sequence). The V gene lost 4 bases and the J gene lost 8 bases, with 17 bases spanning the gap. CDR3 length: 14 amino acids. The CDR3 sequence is CASSSMDKLGTQYF. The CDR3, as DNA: TGTGCCAGCAGTTCCATGGACAAGCTGGGCACCCAGTACTTC.

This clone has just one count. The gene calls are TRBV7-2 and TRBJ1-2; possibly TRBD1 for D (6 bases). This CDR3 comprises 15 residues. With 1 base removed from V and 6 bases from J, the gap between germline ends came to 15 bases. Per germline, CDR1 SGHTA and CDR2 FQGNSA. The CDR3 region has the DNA TGTGCCAGCAGCTTAGAGACAGGACGAACAAATGGCTACACCTTC. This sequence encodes CASSLETGRTNGYTF.

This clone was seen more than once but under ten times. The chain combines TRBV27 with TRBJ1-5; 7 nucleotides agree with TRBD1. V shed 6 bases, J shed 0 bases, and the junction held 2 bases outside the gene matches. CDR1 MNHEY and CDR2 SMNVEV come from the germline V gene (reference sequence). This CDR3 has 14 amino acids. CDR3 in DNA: TGTGCCAGCAGGGCAGGGGGTAGCAATCAGCCCCAGCATTTT. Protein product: CASRAGGSNQPQHF.